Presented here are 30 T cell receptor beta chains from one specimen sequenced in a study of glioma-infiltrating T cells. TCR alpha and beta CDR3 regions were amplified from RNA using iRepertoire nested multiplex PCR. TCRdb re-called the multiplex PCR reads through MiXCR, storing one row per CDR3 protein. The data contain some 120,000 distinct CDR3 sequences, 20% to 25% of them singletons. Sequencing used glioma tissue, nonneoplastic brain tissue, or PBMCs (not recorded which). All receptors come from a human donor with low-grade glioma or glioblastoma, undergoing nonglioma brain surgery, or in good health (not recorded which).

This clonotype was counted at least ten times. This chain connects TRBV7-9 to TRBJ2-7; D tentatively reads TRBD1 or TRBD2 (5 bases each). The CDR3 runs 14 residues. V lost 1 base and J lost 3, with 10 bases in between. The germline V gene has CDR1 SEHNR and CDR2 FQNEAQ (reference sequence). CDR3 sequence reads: CASSLGGMVYEQYF. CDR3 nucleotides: TGTGCCAGCAGCTTAGGGGGGATGGTCTACGAGCAGTACTTC.

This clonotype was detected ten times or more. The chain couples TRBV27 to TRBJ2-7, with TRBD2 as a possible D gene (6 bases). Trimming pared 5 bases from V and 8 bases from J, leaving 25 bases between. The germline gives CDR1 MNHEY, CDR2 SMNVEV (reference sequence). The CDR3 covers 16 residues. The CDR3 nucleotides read TGTGCCAGCAGTGATGGAATCCGGGACTCACCTGAACAGCAGTACTTC. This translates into CASSDGIRDSPEQQYF.

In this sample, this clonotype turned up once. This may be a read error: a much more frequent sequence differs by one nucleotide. As DNA, the CDR3 is TGTGCCAGCAGGAGGAGGTCCGGGACTAGCGGGGTTGAGCAGTACTTC. Translating gives CASRRRSGTSGVEQYF. The genes are TRBV2 and TRBJ2-7; 13 positions match TRBD2. The CDR3 covers 16 residues. With V trimmed by 6 bases and J by 7 bases, 12 bases remained unmatched. The germline V gene encodes CDR1 SNHLY and CDR2 FYNNEI.

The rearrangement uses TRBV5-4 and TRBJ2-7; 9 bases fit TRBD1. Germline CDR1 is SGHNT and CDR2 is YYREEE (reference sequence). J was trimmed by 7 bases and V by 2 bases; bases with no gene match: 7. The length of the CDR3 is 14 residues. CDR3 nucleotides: TGTGCCAGCAGCTTAGCGGGACAGGGCGATGAGCAGTACTTC. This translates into CASSLAGQGDEQYF.

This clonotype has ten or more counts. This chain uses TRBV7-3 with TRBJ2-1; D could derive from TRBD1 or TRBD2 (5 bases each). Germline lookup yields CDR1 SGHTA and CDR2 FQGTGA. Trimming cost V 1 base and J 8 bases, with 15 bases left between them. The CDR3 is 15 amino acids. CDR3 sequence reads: CASSLRRVRGDEQFF. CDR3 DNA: TGTGCCAGCAGCTTAAGGCGGGTCAGAGGGGATGAGCAGTTCTTC.

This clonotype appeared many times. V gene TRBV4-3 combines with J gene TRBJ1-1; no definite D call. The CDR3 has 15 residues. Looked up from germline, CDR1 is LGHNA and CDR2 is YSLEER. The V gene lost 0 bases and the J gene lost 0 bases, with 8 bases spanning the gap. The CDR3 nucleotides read TGCGCCAGCAGCCAAGACGGGTCCATGAACACTGAAGCTTTCTTT. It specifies CASSQDGSMNTEAFF.

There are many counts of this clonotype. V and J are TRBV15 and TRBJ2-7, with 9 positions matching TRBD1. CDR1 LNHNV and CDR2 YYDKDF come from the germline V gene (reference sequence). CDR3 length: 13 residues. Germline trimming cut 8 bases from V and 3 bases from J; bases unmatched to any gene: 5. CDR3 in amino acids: CATAGDRDYEQYF. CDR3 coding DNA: TGTGCCACCGCAGGGGACAGGGACTACGAGCAGTACTTC.

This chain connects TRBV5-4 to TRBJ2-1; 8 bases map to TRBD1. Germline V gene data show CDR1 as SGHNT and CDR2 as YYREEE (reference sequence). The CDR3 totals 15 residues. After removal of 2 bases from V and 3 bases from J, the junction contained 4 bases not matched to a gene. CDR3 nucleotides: TGTGCCAGCAGCTTAGGCAGGGGGCTCTACAATGAGCAGTTCTTC. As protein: CASSLGRGLYNEQFF.

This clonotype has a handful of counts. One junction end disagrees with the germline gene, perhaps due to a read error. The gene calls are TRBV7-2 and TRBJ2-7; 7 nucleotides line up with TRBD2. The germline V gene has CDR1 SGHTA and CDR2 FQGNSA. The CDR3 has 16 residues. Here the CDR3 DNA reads TGTGCCAGCAGCTTAGAACCTAGCGGTGACTCCTACGGGCAGTACTTC. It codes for CASSLEPSGDSYGQYF. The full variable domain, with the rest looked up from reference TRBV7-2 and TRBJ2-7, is GAGVSQSPSNKVTEKGKDVELRCDPISGHTALYWYRQSLGQGLEFLIYFQGNSAPDKSGLPSDRFSAERTGGSVSTLTIQRTQQEDSAVYLCASSLEPSGDSYGQYFGPGTRLTVT.

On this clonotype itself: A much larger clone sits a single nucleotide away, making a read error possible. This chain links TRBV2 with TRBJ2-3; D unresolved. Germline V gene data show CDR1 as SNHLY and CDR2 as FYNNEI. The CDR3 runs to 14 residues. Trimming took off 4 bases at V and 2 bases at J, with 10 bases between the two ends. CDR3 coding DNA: TGTGCCAGCAGTGGCGGCAGGACCACAGATACGCAGTATTTT. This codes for CASSGGRTTDTQYF.

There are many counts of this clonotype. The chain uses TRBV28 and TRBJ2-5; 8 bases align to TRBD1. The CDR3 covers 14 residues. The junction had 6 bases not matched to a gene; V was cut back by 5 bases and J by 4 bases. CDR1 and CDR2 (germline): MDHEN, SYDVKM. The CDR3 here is CASSLRDRLETQYF. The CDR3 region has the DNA TGTGCCAGCAGTCTCCGGGACAGGCTAGAGACCCAGTACTTC. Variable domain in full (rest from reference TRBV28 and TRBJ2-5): DVKVTQSSRYLVKRTGEKVFLECVQDMDHENMFWYRQDPGLGLRLIYFSYDVKMKEKGDIPEGYSVSREKKERFSLILESASTNQTSMYLCASSLRDRLETQYFGPGTRLLVL.

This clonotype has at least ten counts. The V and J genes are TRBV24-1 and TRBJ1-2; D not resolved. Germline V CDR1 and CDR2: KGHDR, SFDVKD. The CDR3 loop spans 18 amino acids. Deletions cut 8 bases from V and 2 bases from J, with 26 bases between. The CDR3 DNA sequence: TGTGCCACCACCCTTAATCGCCGAGCCGGGAAGTCCAACTATGGCTACACCTTC. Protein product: CATTLNRRAGKSNYGYTF.

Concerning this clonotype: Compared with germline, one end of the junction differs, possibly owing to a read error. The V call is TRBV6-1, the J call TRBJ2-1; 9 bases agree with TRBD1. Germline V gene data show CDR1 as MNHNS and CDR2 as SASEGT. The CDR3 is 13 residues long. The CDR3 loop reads CATLRDRANERFF. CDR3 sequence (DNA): TGTGCTACCCTCCGGGACAGGGCCAATGAGCGGTTCTTC.

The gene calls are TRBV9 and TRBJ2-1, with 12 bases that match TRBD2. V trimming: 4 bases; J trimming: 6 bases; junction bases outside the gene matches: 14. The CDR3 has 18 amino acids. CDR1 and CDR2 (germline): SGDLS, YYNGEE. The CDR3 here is CASSLTLAGGPVPNEQFF. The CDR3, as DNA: TGTGCCAGCAGCCTAACGCTAGCGGGAGGGCCCGTCCCCAATGAGCAGTTCTTC. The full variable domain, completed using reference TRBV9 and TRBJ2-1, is DSGVTQTPKHLITATGQRVTLRCSPRSGDLSVYWYQQSLDQGLQFLIQYYNGEERAKGNILERFSAQQFPDLHSELNLSSLELGDSALYFCASSLTLAGGPVPNEQFFGPGTRLTVL.

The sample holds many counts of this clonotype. The CDR3 sequence: CASSPPGLKTDTQYF. CDR3 nucleotides: TGCGCCAGCAGCCCACCGGGACTCAAGACGGATACGCAGTATTTT. The chain couples TRBV5-1 to TRBJ2-3, with D possibly matching TRBD2 (6 bases). Germline-derived CDR1 and CDR2 are SGHRS and YFSETQ. CDR3 length: 15 residues. Trimming pared 4 bases from V and 6 bases from J, leaving 18 bases between.

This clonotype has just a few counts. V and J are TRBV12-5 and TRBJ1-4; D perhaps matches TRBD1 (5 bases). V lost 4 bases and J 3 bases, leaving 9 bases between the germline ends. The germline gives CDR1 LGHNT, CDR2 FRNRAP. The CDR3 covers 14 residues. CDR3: CASGSDSSNEKLFF. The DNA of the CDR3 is TGTGCTAGTGGTTCAGACAGTTCTAATGAAAAACTGTTTTTT.

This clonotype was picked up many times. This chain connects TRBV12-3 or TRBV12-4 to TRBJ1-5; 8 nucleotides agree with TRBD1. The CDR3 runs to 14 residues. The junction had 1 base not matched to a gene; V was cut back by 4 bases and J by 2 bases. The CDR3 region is CASSSTGGNQPQHF. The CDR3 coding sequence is TGTGCCAGCAGTTCGACAGGGGGCAATCAGCCCCAGCATTTT.

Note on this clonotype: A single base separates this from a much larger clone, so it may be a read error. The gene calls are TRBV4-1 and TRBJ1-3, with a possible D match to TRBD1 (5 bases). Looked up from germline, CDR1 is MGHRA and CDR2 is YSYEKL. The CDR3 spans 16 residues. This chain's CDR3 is CASSLEGLRPGNTTYF. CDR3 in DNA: TGCGCCAGCAGCCTAGAGGGGTTACGGCCTGGAAACACCACATATTTT.

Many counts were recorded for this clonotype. CDR3: CASSPQGLGEQFF. CDR3 bases: TGTGCCAGCAGCCCTCAGGGACTAGGTGAGCAGTTCTTC. The V and J genes are TRBV4-2 and TRBJ2-1, with 8 bases that match TRBD2. The V gene end was trimmed by 4 bases and the J gene end by 9 bases; junction bases not matched to a gene: 5. Looked up from germline, CDR1 is LGHNA and CDR2 is YNFKEQ. The length of the CDR3 is 13 residues.

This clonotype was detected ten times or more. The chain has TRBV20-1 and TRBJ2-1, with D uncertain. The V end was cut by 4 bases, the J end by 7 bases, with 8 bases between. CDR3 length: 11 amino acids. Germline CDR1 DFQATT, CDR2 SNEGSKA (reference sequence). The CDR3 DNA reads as TGCAGTGCTACACGAATTAATGAGCAGTTCTTC. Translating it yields CSATRINEQFF.

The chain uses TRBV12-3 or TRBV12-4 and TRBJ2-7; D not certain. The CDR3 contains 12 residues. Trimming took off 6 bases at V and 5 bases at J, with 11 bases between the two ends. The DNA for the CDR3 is TGTGCCAGCAGCCCACGAACGGACGAGCAGTACTTC. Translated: CASSPRTDEQYF.

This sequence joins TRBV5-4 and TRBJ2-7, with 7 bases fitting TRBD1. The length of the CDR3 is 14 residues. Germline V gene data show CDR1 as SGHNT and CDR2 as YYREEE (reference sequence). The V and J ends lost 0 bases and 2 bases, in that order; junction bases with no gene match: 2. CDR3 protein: CASSLEQGAYEQYF. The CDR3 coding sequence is TGTGCCAGCAGCTTGGAGCAGGGGGCCTACGAGCAGTACTTC.

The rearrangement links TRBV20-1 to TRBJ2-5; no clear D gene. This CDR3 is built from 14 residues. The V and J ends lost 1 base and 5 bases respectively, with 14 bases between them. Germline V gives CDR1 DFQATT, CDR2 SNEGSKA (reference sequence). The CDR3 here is CSARGWATVETQYF. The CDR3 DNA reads TGCAGTGCTAGAGGTTGGGCTACGGTGGAGACCCAGTACTTC.

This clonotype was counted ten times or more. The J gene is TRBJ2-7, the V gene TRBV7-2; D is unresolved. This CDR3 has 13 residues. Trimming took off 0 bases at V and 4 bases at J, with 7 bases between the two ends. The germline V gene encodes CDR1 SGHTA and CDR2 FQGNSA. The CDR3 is CASSLAIEYEQYF. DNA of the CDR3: TGTGCCAGCAGCTTAGCTATAGAATACGAGCAGTACTTC.

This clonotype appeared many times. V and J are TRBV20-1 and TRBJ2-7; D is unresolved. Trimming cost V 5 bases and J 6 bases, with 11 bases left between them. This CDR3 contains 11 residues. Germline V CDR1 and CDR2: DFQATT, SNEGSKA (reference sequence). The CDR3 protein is CSAATLGEQYF. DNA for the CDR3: TGCAGTGCTGCTACCCTAGGCGAGCAGTACTTC.

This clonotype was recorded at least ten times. DNA of the CDR3: TGTGCCAGCAGTTCCGACAGGCAAGAGACCCAGTACTTC. Protein: CASSSDRQETQYF. The chain links TRBV12-3 or TRBV12-4 to TRBJ2-5, with D maybe TRBD1 (6 bases). CDR3 length equals 13 residues. Trimming took off 4 bases at V and 2 bases at J, with 8 bases between the two ends.

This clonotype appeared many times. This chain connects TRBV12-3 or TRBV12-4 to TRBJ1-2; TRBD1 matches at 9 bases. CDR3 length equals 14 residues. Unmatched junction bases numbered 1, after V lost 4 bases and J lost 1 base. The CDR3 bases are TGTGCCAGCAGTTCGGGACAGGGTAACTATGGCTACACCTTC. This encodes CASSSGQGNYGYTF.

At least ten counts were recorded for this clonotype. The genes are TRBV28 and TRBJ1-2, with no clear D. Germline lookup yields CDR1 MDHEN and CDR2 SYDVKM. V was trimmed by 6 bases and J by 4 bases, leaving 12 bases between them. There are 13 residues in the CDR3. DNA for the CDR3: TGTGCCAGCAGGAGGTCCCCGCTCTATGGCTACACCTTC. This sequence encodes CASRRSPLYGYTF.

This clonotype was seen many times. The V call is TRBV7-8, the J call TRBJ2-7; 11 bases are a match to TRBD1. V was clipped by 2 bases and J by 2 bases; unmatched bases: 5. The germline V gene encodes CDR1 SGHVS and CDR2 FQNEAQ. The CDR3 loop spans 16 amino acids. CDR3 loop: CASSLNQGQGAYEQYF. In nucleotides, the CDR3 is TGTGCCAGCAGCTTAAACCAGGGACAGGGGGCCTACGAGCAGTACTTC. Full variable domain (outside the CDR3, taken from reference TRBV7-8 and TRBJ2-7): GAGVSQSPRYKVAKRGQDVALRCDPISGHVSLFWYQQALGQGPEFLTYFQNEAQLDKSGLPSDRFFAERPEGSVSTLKIQRTQQEDSAVYLCASSLNQGQGAYEQYFGPGTRLTVT.

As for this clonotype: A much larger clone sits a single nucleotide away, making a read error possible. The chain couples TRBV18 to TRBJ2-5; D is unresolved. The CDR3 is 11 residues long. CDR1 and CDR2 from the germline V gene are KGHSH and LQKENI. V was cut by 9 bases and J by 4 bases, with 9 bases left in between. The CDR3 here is CARSSSETQYF. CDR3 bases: TGTGCCAGATCGTCATCAGAGACCCAGTACTTC.